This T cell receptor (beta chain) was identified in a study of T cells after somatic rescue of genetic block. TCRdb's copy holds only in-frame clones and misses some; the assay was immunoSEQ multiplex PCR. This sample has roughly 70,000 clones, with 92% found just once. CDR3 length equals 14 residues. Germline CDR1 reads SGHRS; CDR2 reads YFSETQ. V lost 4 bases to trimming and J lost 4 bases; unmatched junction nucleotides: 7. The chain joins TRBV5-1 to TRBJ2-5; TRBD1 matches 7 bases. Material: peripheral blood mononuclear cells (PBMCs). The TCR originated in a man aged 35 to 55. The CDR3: CASSTKQGPETQYF. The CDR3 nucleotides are TGCGCCAGCAGCACCAAACAGGGGCCAGAGACCCAGTACTTC.